This T cell receptor beta chain was found in a study of siplizumab effects on memory and regulatory T cells (dated by TCRdb to between 2017 and 2020). For the wider study: The effect of the anti-CD2 antibody siplizumab on alloreactive T-cell subsets was examined in allogeneic mixed lymphocyte reactions constructed from human PBMCs. Beyond this particular receptor, the publication reports: Sequences below about 10^-5 frequency were poorly captured, so only a minor fraction of alloreactive clones could be mapped to unstimulated subsets. The cumulative frequency of alloreactive sequences that could be traced back to unstimulated CD4+ memory T cells was significantly reduced by siplizumab. Unstimulated naive T cells appeared to be more diverse than memory T cells, and naive cells seemed to make a substantial contribution to the alloresponse. In reactions with siplizumab, an average of about 69% of mappable alloreactive CD4+ clones were Treg-derived, compared with around 30% in control reactions. About 80-96% of proliferating CD4+ or CD8+ clones could not be given a naive or memory phenotype. No functional confirmation was obtained for the suppressive function of proliferating Tregs from siplizumab cultures.

For this clone: Its antigen remains undetermined. The sample holds no much larger clone one base away, and base qualities are not on file.

Library creation used the immunoSEQ multiplex PCR assay. The deep sequencing platform assayed about 10^5 TCR templates per sample. Genomic DNA extracted from sorted T cells was used for TCRbeta CDR3 sequencing. Per the source publication's procedure: The R programming language was used for clonal analysis of the TCRbeta CDR3 data. Unstimulated samples were compared with post-reaction CFSE-low samples to define alloreactive CD4+ and CD8+ clones. By matching sequences to the repertoires of sorted unstimulated Treg and non-Treg cells, each alloreactive CD4+ clone was assigned a regulatory or non-regulatory origin. In its TCRdb copy, this immuneACCESS table keeps in-frame sequences only and misses some clones. Where compared with another copy, unresolved V genes explain less than half of these, and the others have no known cause. V and J calls and clone size follow that table, whereas D and trimming were derived from the DNA. Recorded for this sample are approximately 60,000 clones; around 80% of them occurred a single time. Of the sample, approximately 0.38% falls within the top ten clones.

In a few donor pairs, further sequencing was done on unstimulated CD8+ naive, CD4+ memory, CD8+ TEMRA, CD4+ naive and CD8+ effector memory subsets. Sorted unstimulated T cells, along with proliferating T cells recovered from mixed lymphocyte reactions, underwent TCRbeta CDR3 sequencing. Fresh whole blood from approximately ten HLA-typed healthy donors was used to isolate PBMCs. This clonotype was sampled from a human donor in good health. Input material: memory CD4+ T cells sorted from blood. The cell subset or site label for this specimen denotes: unstimulated CD4+ memory T cells.

This receptor carries the CDR3 CASSSSGGGYNEQFF. The DNA is TGTGCCAGCAGCTCTAGCGGGGGAGGATACAATGAGCAGTTCTTC. This sequence uses TRBV7-3 and TRBJ2-1, with TRBD2 identical over 10 junction bases. CDR1 and CDR2 were assigned from the germline V gene as SGHTA and FQGTGA. Including cysteine and phenylalanine, the CDR3 has 15 amino acids. CDR3 DNA only is kept here, 45 bases in frame from base 1. V lost 4 bases and J lost 4 bases, and the count of bases not matched to a germline gene is 4. The CDR3 plus the reference TRBV7-3 and TRBJ2-1 genes for the other parts give the full variable domain: GAGVSQTPSNKVTEKGKYVELRCDPISGHTALYWYRQSLGQGPEFLIYFQGTGAADDSGLPNDRFFAVRPEGSVSTLKIQRTERGDSAVYLCASSSSGGGYNEQFFGPGTRLTVL.